The rows below give T cell receptor beta chains drawn from one sample of a study of blood T cell repertoires in COVID-19. TCRdb's copy holds only in-frame clones and misses some; the assay was immunoSEQ multiplex PCR. The sample has hundreds of thousands of clones; roughly 88% are singletons. Sequenced input: PBMCs or T cells enriched from blood (not recorded which). The receptor set was obtained from a woman between 40 and 50 years old with acute COVID-19. CDR3s include the opening cysteine and the closing phenylalanine or tryptophan. The D gene is left open where the match is weak. Only part of the rows carry a size: once, few, many, or a class if the clone is expanded.

d_call: TRBD1; clone_size: .; j_call: TRBJ2-1; v_call: TRBV9; cdr3_nt: TGTGCCAGCAGCGTAGTTAGGCAGGGGGCAGGAAATGAGCAGTTCTTC; cdr3_aa: CASSVVRQGAGNEQFF
d_call: TRBD1; clone_size: .; j_call: TRBJ1-3; v_call: TRBV24-1; cdr3_nt: TGTGCCACCAGTGAGGGGGGGACAGGGTCTGGAAACACCATATATTTT; cdr3_aa: CATSEGGTGSGNTIYF
d_call: .; clone_size: .; j_call: TRBJ2-6; v_call: TRBV19; cdr3_nt: .; cdr3_aa: CASTSGGRRISGANVLTF
d_call: .; clone_size: .; j_call: TRBJ1-4; v_call: TRBV29-1; cdr3_nt: TGCAGCGTCGGGACAGAAAAACTGTTTTTT; cdr3_aa: CSVGTEKLFF
d_call: TRBD2; clone_size: .; j_call: TRBJ2-7; v_call: TRBV2; cdr3_nt: TGTGCCAGCAGTCCCCCGCGGGGGGGGACCTACGAGCAGTACTTC; cdr3_aa: CASSPPRGGTYEQYF
d_call: TRBD2; clone_size: .; j_call: TRBJ2-5; v_call: TRBV29-1; cdr3_nt: TGCAGCGTTGGCGGGGGGAGCGGGGAGACCCAGTACTTC; cdr3_aa: CSVGGGSGETQYF
d_call: TRBD1; clone_size: .; j_call: TRBJ1-2; v_call: TRBV10-3; cdr3_nt: TGTGCCACCAGTCGGGACAGCCCTAACTATGGCTACACCTTC; cdr3_aa: CATSRDSPNYGYTF
d_call: TRBD1; clone_size: .; j_call: TRBJ1-4; v_call: TRBV24-1; cdr3_nt: TGTGCCACCAGTGATCCCGGACAGGGGGACGGAAAACTGTTTTTT; cdr3_aa: CATSDPGQGDGKLFF
d_call: TRBD1; clone_size: .; j_call: TRBJ1-2; v_call: TRBV27; cdr3_nt: TGTGCCAGCAGTTTATGGAGGGGGCCCACAGTCTATGGCTACACCTTC; cdr3_aa: CASSLWRGPTVYGYTF
d_call: TRBD1; clone_size: .; j_call: TRBJ1-2; v_call: TRBV10-3; cdr3_nt: TGTGCCATCAGTGAGACAGGGGACTATGGCTACACCTTC; cdr3_aa: CAISETGDYGYTF
d_call: .; clone_size: once; j_call: TRBJ1-4; v_call: TRBV2; cdr3_nt: TGTGCCAGCAGATTGGACACGAATGAAAAACTGTTTTTT; cdr3_aa: CASRLDTNEKLFF
d_call: TRBD1; clone_size: .; j_call: TRBJ2-1; v_call: TRBV24-1; cdr3_nt: TGTGCCACCAGTGACCGGACAGGGACGTACAATGAGCAGTTCTTC; cdr3_aa: CATSDRTGTYNEQFF
d_call: .; clone_size: .; j_call: TRBJ1-2; v_call: TRBV7-9; cdr3_nt: TGTGCCAGCAGTCCCGGGACAACAAACTATGGCTACACCTTC; cdr3_aa: CASSPGTTNYGYTF
d_call: TRBD1; clone_size: .; j_call: TRBJ1-2; v_call: TRBV9; cdr3_nt: TGTGCCAGCAGCGTAGAGCCAGGGGGCAACTATGGCTACACCTTC; cdr3_aa: CASSVEPGGNYGYTF
d_call: .; clone_size: .; j_call: TRBJ1-1; v_call: TRBV14; cdr3_nt: TGTGCCAGCAGCCAAGACAGTCAGGGGAAAGCTTTCTTT; cdr3_aa: CASSQDSQGKAFF
d_call: .; clone_size: .; j_call: TRBJ1-3; v_call: TRBV7-9; cdr3_nt: TGTGCCAGCAGCTTTGGAGGGGAGATAAACACCATATATTTT; cdr3_aa: CASSFGGEINTIYF